This passage covers 24 T cell receptor beta chains from one sample sequenced in a study of blood T cells in healthy people across ages (dated by TCRdb to the mid-2010s). The library was built by means of 5' RACE. These reads were obtained on an Illumina HiSeq 2500. The second PCR ran for roughly 7 to 12 cycles and used a J-beta primer mix along with a sample-barcoded 5' primer. The public reads were quality trimmed at Q25 with fastp and then assembled into clones with MiXCR by TCRdb, keeping productive beta chains. Rows with one shared CDR3 protein collapse into an entry with the most common genes and DNA. The sample table contains about 1.8 million distinct CDR3 sequences; only one count was recorded for around half of them. The ten largest clonotypes hold over 2% of the sample. Sequencing was carried out using blood. The source of these receptors is a middle-aged woman in good health.

This chain joins TRBV7-2 and TRBJ1-4; D unresolved. Germline V gene data show CDR1 as SGHTA and CDR2 as FQGNSA. The CDR3 is 13 amino acids. The germline V and J ends were trimmed by 11 bases and 0 bases, with 10 bases remaining between them. The CDR3, as DNA: TGTGCCGGCACCACGCCAACTAATGAAAAACTGTTTTTT. Amino acids: CAGTTPTNEKLFF.

This rearrangement joins TRBV18 to TRBJ2-3; D is unclear. The CDR3 contains 15 residues. V was clipped by 0 bases and J by 2 bases, with 9 bases between them. Germline values: CDR1 KGHSH, CDR2 LQKENI. The CDR3 protein is CASSPPTAYTDTQYF. The CDR3 coding sequence is TGTGCCAGCTCACCACCCACTGCTTACACAGATACGCAGTATTTT.

This clonotype was picked up a small number of times. The J gene is TRBJ2-7, the V gene TRBV29-1, with no clear D. The better agreement between TRBJ2-4 and the DNA end casts doubt on the J call. The CDR3 has 15 amino acids. Per the germline V gene, CDR1 is SQVTM and CDR2 is ANQGSEA. The CDR3 DNA is TGCAGCGTTGGAAGGGAAGAAGAAGCCAAAAACATTCAGTACTTC. Translating gives CSVGREEEAKNIQYF.

The chain uses TRBV3-1 and TRBJ2-1; D possibly corresponds to TRBD1 (5 bases). The CDR3 spans 12 residues. Per germline, CDR1 LGHDT and CDR2 YNNKEL (reference sequence). With 5 bases removed from V and 10 bases from J, the gap between germline ends came to 12 bases. The chain's CDR3 is CASSTTVGEQFF. CDR3 DNA sequence: TGTGCCAGCAGCACGACAGTCGGGGAGCAGTTCTTC.

Points on this clonotype: The germline gene is not matched at one end of the junction; a read error may be the cause. The chain couples TRBV27 to TRBJ2-6; possibly TRBD1 for D (5 bases). The CDR3 runs 14 residues. CDR1 is MNHEY and CDR2 is SMNVEV in the germline V gene (reference sequence). The CDR3, as DNA: TGTGCCAGCACTCAGGGCTCTGGGGCCAACGCCCTGACTTTC. It is translated as CASTQGSGANALTF.

The chain's CDR3 is CASSYSRTPGREQYF. The CDR3 DNA is TGTGCCAGCAGTTACTCACGGACCCCGGGACGCGAGCAGTACTTC. J is TRBJ2-7 and V is TRBV6-5; perhaps D is TRBD1 or TRBD2 (5 bases each). The V gene lost 0 bases and the J gene lost 6 bases, with 15 bases spanning the gap. This CDR3 has 15 residues. CDR1 and CDR2 from the germline V gene are MNHEY and SVGAGI.

The chain is built from TRBV9 and TRBJ2-1; no definite D call. V was pared by 4 bases and J by 1 base, with 6 bases between. This CDR3 has 13 amino acids. The germline gives CDR1 SGDLS, CDR2 YYNGEE. DNA of the CDR3: TGTGCCAGCAGCTCCTTTTCCTACAATGAGCAGTTCTTC. Its translation: CASSSFSYNEQFF.

The chain employs TRBV12-3 or TRBV12-4 and TRBJ2-7; TRBD1 agrees at 11 bases. The CDR3 has 15 amino acids. The junction had 7 bases not matched to a gene; V was cut back by 8 bases and J by 1 base. CDR3 residues: CASGLGTGGSYEQYF. The CDR3 region has the DNA TGTGCCAGCGGTCTCGGGACAGGGGGTTCCTACGAGCAGTACTTC.

The chain employs TRBV4-3 and TRBJ2-1, with D unclear. The germline CDR1 and CDR2 sequences are LGHNA and YSLEER. Trimming took off 3 bases at V and 6 bases at J, with 12 bases between the two ends. The CDR3 has 14 residues. The CDR3 bases are TGCGCCAGCAGCCAGGCCACAACCTCCAATGAGCAGTTCTTC. This translates into CASSQATTSNEQFF.

The chain employs TRBV20-1 and TRBJ1-4; possibly TRBD1 for D (6 bases). Germline values: CDR1 DFQATT, CDR2 SNEGSKA (reference sequence). Trimming took off 5 bases at V and 7 bases at J, with 20 bases between the two ends. This CDR3 has 15 amino acids. The CDR3 DNA follows: TGCAGTGCTCCCCGAGGTGGGGGGCTTAGTGAAAAACTGTTTTTT. Amino acids: CSAPRGGGLSEKLFF.

This chain joins TRBV12-3 or TRBV12-4 and TRBJ2-1, with TRBD1 as a possible D gene (6 bases). V was clipped by 6 bases and J by 10 bases, with 13 bases between them. CDR3 length: 12 residues. The CDR3 bases are TGTGCCAGCAGGCCACAGGGTCGAGAGCAGTTCTTC. As protein: CASRPQGREQFF.

The chain combines TRBV7-9 with TRBJ2-1; D ambiguous. Germline V gene sequence: CDR1 SEHNR, CDR2 FQNEAQ (reference sequence). The CDR3 runs to 13 residues. Trimming pared 11 bases from V and 6 bases from J, leaving 17 bases between. The CDR3 loop reads CAGSRHGPNEQFF. In DNA, the CDR3 is TGTGCCGGGTCCCGGCACGGGCCCAATGAGCAGTTCTTC.

V gene TRBV29-1 combines with J gene TRBJ2-1; weak D call: TRBD1 (5 bases). This CDR3 has 15 residues. V was shortened by 0 bases and J by 7 bases, with 16 bases between the two germline ends. Germline CDR1 and CDR2: SQVTM and ANQGSEA. The DNA of the CDR3 is TGCAGCGTTGAAGAGGCAAAGGGGTCCTGGAATGAGCAGTTCTTC. This gives the protein CSVEEAKGSWNEQFF.

The chain combines TRBV11-2 with TRBJ1-2; weak D call: TRBD1 (6 bases). Germline V CDR1 and CDR2: SGHAT, FQNNGV. The length of the CDR3 is 15 residues. The germline V and J ends were trimmed by 5 bases and 7 bases, with 20 bases remaining between them. CDR3 protein: CASSPTGQLGGGYTF. Written as DNA, the CDR3 is TGTGCCAGCAGCCCTACTGGACAGTTAGGGGGTGGCTACACCTTC. The whole variable domain, remainder taken from reference TRBV11-2 and TRBJ1-2, is EAGVAQSPRYKIIEKRQSVAFWCNPISGHATLYWYQQILGQGPKLLIQFQNNGVVDDSQLPKDRFSAERLKGVDSTLKIQPAKLEDSAVYLCASSPTGQLGGGYTFGSGTRLTVV.

Comments on this clonotype: This may be a read error, as it is one base from a much larger clone. V and J are TRBV15 and TRBJ2-5, with D maybe TRBD2 (5 bases). In germline, CDR1 is LNHNV, CDR2 YYDKDF (reference sequence). Trimming left V 8 bases short and J 1 base short, with 17 bases between. There are 15 residues in the CDR3. The CDR3 reads CATGLAGEIQETQYF. CDR3 nucleotide sequence: TGTGCCACCGGCCTAGCAGGCGAAATCCAAGAGACCCAGTACTTC.

This clonotype came up a few times. The genes are TRBV12-3 or TRBV12-4 and TRBJ1-2; TRBD1 aligns across 8 bases. J gave up 0 bases and V 6 bases, and 12 bases lay outside the gene matches. This CDR3 region has 17 residues. This CDR3 is CASSLNTGGLANYGYTF. Written as DNA, the CDR3 is TGTGCCAGCAGCTTAAATACAGGGGGATTAGCTAACTATGGCTACACCTTC.

The chain uses TRBV14 and TRBJ2-5; D is perhaps TRBD2 (5 bases). The DNA end favors TRBJ2-7, so the J call may be wrong. The germline CDR1 and CDR2 sequences are SGHDN and FVKESK. The CDR3 length is 13 residues. The CDR3: CASSQVGEGEQYF. The CDR3 nucleotides are TGTGCCAGCAGCCAAGTCGGTGAGGGCGAGCAGTACTTC.

This clonotype was counted only a few times. The chain carries TRBV7-9 and TRBJ1-2; D remains unclear. V lost 6 bases and J 0 bases, leaving 14 bases between the germline ends. The CDR3 totals 15 residues. Germline V lookup: CDR1 SEHNR, CDR2 FQNEAQ (reference sequence). CDR3 nucleotide sequence: TGTGCCAGCAGGCCTGAACTGGGATCTAACTATGGCTACACCTTC. Amino acids: CASRPELGSNYGYTF. Full variable domain (rest looked up from reference TRBV7-9 and TRBJ1-2): DTGVSQNPRHKITKRGQNVTFRCDPISEHNRLYWYRQTLGQGPEFLTYFQNEAQLEKSRLLSDRFSAERPKGSFSTLEIQRTEQGDSAMYLCASRPELGSNYGYTFGSGTRLTVV.

In this sample, this clonotype turned up a few times. V gene TRBV5-1 combines with J gene TRBJ2-3; TRBD2 might be the D (6 bases). V was cut by 4 bases and J by 7 bases, with 10 bases left in between. Germline V gives CDR1 SGHRS, CDR2 YFSETQ. The CDR3 has 12 residues. The CDR3 sequence: CASSRDSYTQYF. In nucleotides, the CDR3 is TGCGCCAGCAGCCGGGACTCCTATACGCAGTATTTT.

This clonotype was observed a few times. The chain couples TRBV4-1 to TRBJ2-5, with 10 bases fitting TRBD1. The CDR3 has 18 residues. Per the germline V gene, CDR1 is MGHRA and CDR2 is YSYEKL. V gave up 1 base and J gave up 2 bases; unmatched junction bases: 10. In nucleotides, the CDR3 is TGCGCCAGCAGCCAAGCTCATTCGGGACAGGGGAGACAAGAGACCCAGTACTTC. Its protein product is CASSQAHSGQGRQETQYF.

This clonotype has just a few counts. The chain employs TRBV7-2 and TRBJ2-3; no firm D call. Trimming left V 3 bases short and J 4 bases short, with 8 bases between. Germline V lookup: CDR1 SGHTA, CDR2 FQGNSA. The length of the CDR3 is 13 residues. The CDR3 here is CASSFYLADTQYF. Here the CDR3 DNA reads TGTGCCAGCAGCTTTTATTTGGCAGATACGCAGTATTTT. The full variable domain, rest sourced from reference TRBV7-2 and TRBJ2-3, is GAGVSQSPSNKVTEKGKDVELRCDPISGHTALYWYRQSLGQGLEFLIYFQGNSAPDKSGLPSDRFSAERTGGSVSTLTIQRTQQEDSAVYLCASSFYLADTQYFGPGTRLTVL.

Comments on this clonotype: An end of the junction differs from the germline gene, which may be a read error. The V and J genes are TRBV20-1 and TRBJ1-5; 9 bases match TRBD1. CDR1 and CDR2 (germline): DFQATT, SNEGSKA (reference sequence). This CDR3 contains 17 residues. CDR3 nucleotide sequence: TGCAGTGCTAGACTTACAGGGGGCCTATCTGGCAATCAGCCCCAGCCTTTT. Residues: CSARLTGGLSGNQPQPF.

This clonotype appeared a few times. The chain recombines TRBV28 with TRBJ2-5, with D perhaps matching TRBD1 or TRBD2 (5 bases each). Per the germline V gene, CDR1 is MDHEN and CDR2 is SYDVKM. Trimming pared 2 bases from V and 5 bases from J, leaving 12 bases between. The CDR3 runs 14 residues. This CDR3 is CASSLTGPTETQYF. DNA of the CDR3: TGTGCCAGCAGTTTAACGGGGCCCACGGAGACCCAGTACTTC.

In its sample, this clonotype was seen a few times. The J gene is TRBJ2-1, the V gene TRBV24-1; D may correspond to TRBD1 or TRBD2 (5 bases each). The CDR3 sequence is 13 residues long. In germline, CDR1 is KGHDR, CDR2 SFDVKD. The ends were cut back, 4 bases at V and 8 bases at J, with 11 bases in the middle. CDR3 DNA: TGTGCCACCAGTGACCCTACGGGACATGAGCAGTTCTTC. It translates to CATSDPTGHEQFF.